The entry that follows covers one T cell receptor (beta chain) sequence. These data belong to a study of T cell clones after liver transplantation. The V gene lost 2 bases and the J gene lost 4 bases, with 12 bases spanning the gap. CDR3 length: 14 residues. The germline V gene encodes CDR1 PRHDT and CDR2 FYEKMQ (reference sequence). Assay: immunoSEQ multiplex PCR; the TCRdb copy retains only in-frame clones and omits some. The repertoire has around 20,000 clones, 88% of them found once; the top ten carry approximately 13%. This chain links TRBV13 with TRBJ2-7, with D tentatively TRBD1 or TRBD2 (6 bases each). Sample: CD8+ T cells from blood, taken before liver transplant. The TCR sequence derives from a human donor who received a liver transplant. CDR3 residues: CASSLRGQIYEQYF. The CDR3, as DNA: TGTGCCAGCAGCTTACGGGGGCAAATATACGAGCAGTACTTC.